This TCR beta chain came from a study of spatial heterogeneity in lung cancer. On the study more broadly: Sequencing consistently turned up more beta-chain sequences than alpha-chain sequences. The average count in raw reads for each unique TCR and UMI combination exceeded nine appearances.

The time point is: sample taken at primary tumor resection. The input material, whole RNA from tumor, nontumor lung or frozen PBMC, was sequenced unsorted. The study tagged each TCR cDNA molecule with a unique molecular identifier. MiXCR, applied by TCRdb to the 5' RACE reads, yields one record per CDR3 protein. The table records approximately 66,000 distinct CDR3 sequences, about 5.9% of them present only once. This CDR3 has 16 residues. The germline V gene has CDR1 LNHDA and CDR2 SQIVND (reference sequence). V was pared by 7 bases and J by 4 bases, with 19 bases between. The sequence was obtained from a female donor with early-stage non-small cell lung cancer. The source material was PBMCs, sampled at surgery. V gene TRBV19 combines with J gene TRBJ2-2; D is ambiguous. Here the CDR3 reads CASMFSPWAGTGELFF. CDR3 nucleotide sequence: TGTGCCAGTATGTTTAGCCCCTGGGCCGGCACCGGGGAGCTGTTTTTT.